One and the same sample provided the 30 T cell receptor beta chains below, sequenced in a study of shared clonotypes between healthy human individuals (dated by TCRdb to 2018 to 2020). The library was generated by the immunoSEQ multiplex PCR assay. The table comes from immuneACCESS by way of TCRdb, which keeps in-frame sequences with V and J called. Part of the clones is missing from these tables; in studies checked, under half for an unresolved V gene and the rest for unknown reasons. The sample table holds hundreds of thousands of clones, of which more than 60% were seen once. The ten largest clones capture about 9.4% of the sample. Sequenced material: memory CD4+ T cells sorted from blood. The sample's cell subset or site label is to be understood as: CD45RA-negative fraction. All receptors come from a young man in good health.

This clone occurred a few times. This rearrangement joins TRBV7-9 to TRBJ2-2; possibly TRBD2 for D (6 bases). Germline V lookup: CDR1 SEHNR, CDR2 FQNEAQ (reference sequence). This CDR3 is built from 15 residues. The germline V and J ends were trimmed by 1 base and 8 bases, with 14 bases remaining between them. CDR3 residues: CASSLGRRGPGELFF. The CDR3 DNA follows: TGTGCCAGCAGCTTAGGGCGGAGGGGCCCGGGGGAGCTGTTTTTT.

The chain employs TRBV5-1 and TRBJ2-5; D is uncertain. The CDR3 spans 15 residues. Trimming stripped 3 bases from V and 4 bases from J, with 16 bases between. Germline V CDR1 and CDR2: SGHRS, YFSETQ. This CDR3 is CASSSAESRRETQYF. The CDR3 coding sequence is TGCGCCAGCAGCTCCGCGGAGTCGAGGCGAGAGACCCAGTACTTC.

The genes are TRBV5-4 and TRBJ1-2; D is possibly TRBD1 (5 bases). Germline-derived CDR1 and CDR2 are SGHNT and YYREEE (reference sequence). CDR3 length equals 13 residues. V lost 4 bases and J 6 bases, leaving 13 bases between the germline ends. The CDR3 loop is CASSPPGPHGYTF. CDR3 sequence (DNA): TGTGCCAGCAGCCCTCCAGGGCCTCATGGCTACACCTTC.

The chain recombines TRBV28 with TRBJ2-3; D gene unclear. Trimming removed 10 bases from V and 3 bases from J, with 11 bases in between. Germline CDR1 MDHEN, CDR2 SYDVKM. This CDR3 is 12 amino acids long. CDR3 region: CAIEAGTDTQYF. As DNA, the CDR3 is TGTGCCATTGAGGCCGGGACAGATACGCAGTATTTT.

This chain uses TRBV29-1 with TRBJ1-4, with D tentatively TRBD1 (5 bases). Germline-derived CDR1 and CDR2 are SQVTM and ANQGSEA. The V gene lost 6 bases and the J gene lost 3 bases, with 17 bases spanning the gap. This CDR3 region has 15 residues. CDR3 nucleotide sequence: TGCAGCGTCTTCGGGGGACCGGGGGCTAATGAAAAACTGTTTTTT. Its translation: CSVFGGPGANEKLFF.

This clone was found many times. The CDR3, as DNA: TGCGCCAGCAGCTTGGGCCGAAAGGCCGAGCAGTACTTC. This sequence encodes CASSLGRKAEQYF. V usage is TRBV5-1 and J usage is TRBJ2-7; the D is unclear. Trimming removed 0 bases from V and 6 bases from J, with 10 bases in between. The length of the CDR3 is 13 residues. CDR1 and CDR2 (germline): SGHRS, YFSETQ.

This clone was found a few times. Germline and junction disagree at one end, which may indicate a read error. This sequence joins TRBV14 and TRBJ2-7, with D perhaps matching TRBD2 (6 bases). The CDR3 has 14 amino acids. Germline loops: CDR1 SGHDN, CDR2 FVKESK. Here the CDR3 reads CASRRRGSSHEQYF. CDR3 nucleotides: TGTGCCAGCCGACGCCGGGGGTCCTCCCACGAGCAGTACTTC. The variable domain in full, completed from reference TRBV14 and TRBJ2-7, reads EAGVTQFPSHSVIEKGQTVTLRCDPISGHDNLYWYRRVMGKEIKFLLHFVKESKQDESGMPNNRFLAERTGGTYSTLKVQPAELEDSGVYFCASRRRGSSHEQYFGPGTRLTVT.

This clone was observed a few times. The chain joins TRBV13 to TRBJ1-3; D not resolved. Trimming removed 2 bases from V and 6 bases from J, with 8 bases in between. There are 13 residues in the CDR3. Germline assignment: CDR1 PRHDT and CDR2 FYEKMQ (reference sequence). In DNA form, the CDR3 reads TGTGCCAGCAGCTTACGTGGTTTAAACACCATATATTTT. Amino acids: CASSLRGLNTIYF.

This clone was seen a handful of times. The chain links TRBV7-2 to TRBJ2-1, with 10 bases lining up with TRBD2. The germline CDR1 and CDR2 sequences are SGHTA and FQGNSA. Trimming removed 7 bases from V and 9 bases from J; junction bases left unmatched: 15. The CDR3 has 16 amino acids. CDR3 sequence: CASTPAPSGRLGEQFF. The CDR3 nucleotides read TGTGCCAGCACCCCTGCCCCTAGCGGGAGATTGGGTGAGCAGTTCTTC.

The CDR3 coding sequence is TGTGCCAGCAGCTTAAACCAGAATAGCAATCAGCCCCAGCATTTT. Translation gives CASSLNQNSNQPQHF. The chain couples TRBV7-2 to TRBJ1-5; no clear D gene. V was pared by 2 bases and J by 0 bases, with 8 bases between. The CDR3 runs 15 residues. Germline lookup yields CDR1 SGHTA and CDR2 FQGNSA.

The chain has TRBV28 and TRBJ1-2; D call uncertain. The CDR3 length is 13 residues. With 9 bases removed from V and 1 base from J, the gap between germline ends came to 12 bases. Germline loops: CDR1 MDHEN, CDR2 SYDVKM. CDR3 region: CASSTSNNYGYTF. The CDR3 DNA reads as TGTGCCAGTTCGACAAGTAATAACTATGGCTACACCTTC.

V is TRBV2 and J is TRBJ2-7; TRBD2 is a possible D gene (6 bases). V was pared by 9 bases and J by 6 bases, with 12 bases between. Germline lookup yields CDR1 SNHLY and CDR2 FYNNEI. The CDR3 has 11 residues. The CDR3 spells CARDLGGEQYF. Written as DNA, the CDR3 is TGTGCCAGGGACCTGGGGGGCGAGCAGTACTTC.

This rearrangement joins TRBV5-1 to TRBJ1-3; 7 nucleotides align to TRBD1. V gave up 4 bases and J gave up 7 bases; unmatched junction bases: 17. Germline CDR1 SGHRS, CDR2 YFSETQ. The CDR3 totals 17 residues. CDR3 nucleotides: TGCGCCAGCAGCCAGACGGGACAGCGATCCGCGCTCAACACCATATATTTT. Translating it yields CASSQTGQRSALNTIYF.

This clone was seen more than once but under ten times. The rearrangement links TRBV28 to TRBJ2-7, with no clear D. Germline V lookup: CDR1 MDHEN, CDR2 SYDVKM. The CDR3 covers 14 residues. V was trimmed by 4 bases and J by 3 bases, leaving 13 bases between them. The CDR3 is CASSSPSGFYEQYF. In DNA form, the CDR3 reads TGTGCCAGCAGTTCGCCCTCTGGATTCTACGAGCAGTACTTC.

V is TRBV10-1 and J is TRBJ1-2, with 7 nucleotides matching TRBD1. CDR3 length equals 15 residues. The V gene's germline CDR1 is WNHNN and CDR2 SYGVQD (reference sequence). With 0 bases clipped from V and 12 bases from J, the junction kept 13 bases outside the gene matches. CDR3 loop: CASSESTSARGQHTF. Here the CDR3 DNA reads TGCGCCAGCAGTGAGTCGACGTCGGCAAGGGGACAGCACACCTTC.

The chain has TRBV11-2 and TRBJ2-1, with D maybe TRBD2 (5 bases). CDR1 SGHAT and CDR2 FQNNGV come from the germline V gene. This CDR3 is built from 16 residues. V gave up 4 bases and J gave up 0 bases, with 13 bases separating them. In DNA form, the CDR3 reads TGTGCCAGCAGCTCTCGAACTAGTCACTCCTACAATGAGCAGTTCTTC. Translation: CASSSRTSHSYNEQFF. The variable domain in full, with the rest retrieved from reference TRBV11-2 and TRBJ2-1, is EAGVAQSPRYKIIEKRQSVAFWCNPISGHATLYWYQQILGQGPKLLIQFQNNGVVDDSQLPKDRFSAERLKGVDSTLKIQPAKLEDSAVYLCASSSRTSHSYNEQFFGPGTRLTVL.

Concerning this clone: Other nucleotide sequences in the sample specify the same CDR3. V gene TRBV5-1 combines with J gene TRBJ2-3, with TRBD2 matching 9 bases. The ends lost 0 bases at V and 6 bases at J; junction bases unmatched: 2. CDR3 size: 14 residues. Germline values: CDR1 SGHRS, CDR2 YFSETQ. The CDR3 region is CASSLVLAGDTQYF. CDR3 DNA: TGCGCCAGCAGCTTGGTACTAGCGGGCGATACGCAGTATTTT.

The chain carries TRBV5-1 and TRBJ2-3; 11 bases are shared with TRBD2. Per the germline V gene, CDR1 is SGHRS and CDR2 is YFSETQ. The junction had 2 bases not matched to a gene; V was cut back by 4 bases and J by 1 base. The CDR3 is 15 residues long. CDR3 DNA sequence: TGCGCCAGCAGCATGGGACTAGCGGGCACAGATACGCAGTATTTT. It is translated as CASSMGLAGTDTQYF.

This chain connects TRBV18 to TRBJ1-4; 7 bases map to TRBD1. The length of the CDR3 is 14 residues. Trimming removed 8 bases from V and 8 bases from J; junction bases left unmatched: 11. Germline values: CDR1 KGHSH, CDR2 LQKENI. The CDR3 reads CASATKHRGEKLFF. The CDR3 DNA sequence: TGTGCCAGCGCAACCAAGCACAGGGGCGAAAAACTGTTTTTT.

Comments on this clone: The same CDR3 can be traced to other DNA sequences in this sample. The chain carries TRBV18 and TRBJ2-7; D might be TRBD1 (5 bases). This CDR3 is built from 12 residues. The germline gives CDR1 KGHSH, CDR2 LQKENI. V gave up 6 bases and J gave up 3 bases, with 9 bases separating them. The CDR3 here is CASSRDSYEQYF. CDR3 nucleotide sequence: TGTGCCAGCTCCCGCGACAGCTACGAGCAGTACTTC.

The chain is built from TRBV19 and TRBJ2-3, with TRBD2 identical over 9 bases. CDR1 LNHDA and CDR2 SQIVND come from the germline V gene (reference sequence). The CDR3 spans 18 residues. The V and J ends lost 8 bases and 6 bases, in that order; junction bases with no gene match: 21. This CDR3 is CASPLDVGGGRAGDTQYF. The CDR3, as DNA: TGTGCCAGTCCTCTTGACGTTGGCGGCGGGAGGGCCGGGGATACGCAGTATTTT.

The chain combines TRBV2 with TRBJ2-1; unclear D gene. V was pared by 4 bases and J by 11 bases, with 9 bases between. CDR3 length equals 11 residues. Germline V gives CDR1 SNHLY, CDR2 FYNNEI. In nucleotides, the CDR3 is TGTGCCAGCAGTGGACAAAACCAGCAGTTCTTC. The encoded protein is CASSGQNQQFF.

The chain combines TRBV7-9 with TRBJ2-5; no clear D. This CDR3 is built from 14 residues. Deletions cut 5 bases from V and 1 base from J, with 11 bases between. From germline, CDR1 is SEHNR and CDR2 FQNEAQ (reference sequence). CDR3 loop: CASSLREFQETQYF. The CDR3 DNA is TGTGCCAGCAGCCTAAGGGAATTCCAAGAGACCCAGTACTTC.

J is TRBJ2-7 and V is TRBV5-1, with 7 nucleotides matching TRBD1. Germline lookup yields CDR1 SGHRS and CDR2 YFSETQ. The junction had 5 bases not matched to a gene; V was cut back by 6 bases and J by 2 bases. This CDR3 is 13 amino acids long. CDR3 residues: CASKPDRAYEQYF. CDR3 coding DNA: TGCGCCAGCAAACCAGACAGGGCCTACGAGCAGTACTTC. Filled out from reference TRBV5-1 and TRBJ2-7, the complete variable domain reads KAGVTQTPRYLIKTRGQQVTLSCSPISGHRSVSWYQQTPGQGLQFLFEYFSETQRNKGNFPGRFSGRQFSNSRSEMNVSTLELGDSALYLCASKPDRAYEQYFGPGTRLTVT.

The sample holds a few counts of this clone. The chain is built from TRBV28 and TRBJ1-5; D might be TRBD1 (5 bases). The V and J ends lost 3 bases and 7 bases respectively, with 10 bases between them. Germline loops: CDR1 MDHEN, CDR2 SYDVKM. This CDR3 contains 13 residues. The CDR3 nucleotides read TGTGCCAGCAGTTTGCCGGGGGAGCAGCCCCAGCATTTT. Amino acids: CASSLPGEQPQHF.

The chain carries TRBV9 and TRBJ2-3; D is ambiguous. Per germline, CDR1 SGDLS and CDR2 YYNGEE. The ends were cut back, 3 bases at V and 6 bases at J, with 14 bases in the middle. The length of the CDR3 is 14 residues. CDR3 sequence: CASSDPRIGDTQYF. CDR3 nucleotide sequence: TGTGCCAGCAGCGATCCCCGGATCGGGGATACGCAGTATTTT.

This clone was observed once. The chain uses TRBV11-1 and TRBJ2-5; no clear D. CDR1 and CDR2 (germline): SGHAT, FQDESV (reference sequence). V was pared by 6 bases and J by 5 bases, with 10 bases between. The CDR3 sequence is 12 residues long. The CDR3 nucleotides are TGTGCCAGCAGGGGGATTCAGGAGACCCAGTACTTC. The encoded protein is CASRGIQETQYF.

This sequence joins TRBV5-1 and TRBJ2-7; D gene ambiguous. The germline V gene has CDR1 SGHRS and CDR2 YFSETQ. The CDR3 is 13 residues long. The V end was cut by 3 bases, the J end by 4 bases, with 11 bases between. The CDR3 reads CASSSPAGYEQYF. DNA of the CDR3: TGCGCCAGCAGCTCCCCGGCAGGATACGAGCAGTACTTC.

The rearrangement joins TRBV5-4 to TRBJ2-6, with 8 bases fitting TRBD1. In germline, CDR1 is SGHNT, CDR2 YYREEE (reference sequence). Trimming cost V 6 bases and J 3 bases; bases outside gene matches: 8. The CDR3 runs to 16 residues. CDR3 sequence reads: CASTPGGKGGANVLTF. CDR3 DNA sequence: TGTGCCAGCACCCCAGGGGGCAAAGGTGGGGCCAACGTCCTGACTTTC.

CDR3 sequence (DNA): TGTGCCAGCAGTCACAGTCAACTAAGGACCGGGGAGCTGTTTTTT. Protein: CASSHSQLRTGELFF. This chain uses TRBV6-6 with TRBJ2-2, with D hard to call. This CDR3 region has 15 residues. V shed 5 bases and J shed 5 bases, with 15 bases lying between them. Germline V gene sequence: CDR1 MNHNY, CDR2 SVGAGI (reference sequence).